These 22 T cell receptor beta chains were all obtained from the same sample, sequenced in a study of T cell repertoires in cytomegalovirus infection. No antigen is known for these receptors. TCRdb used MiXCR to reprocess the reads, holding one entry per CDR3 protein. Of 830,000 or so distinct CDR3 sequences in the sample, approximately 29% are singletons; the top ten hold around an eighth. This specimen was cultured CD8+ T cells from PBMCs, taken from culture after CMV antigen stimulation. The receptor set was obtained from a human donor in good health (CMV status not recorded). Some clones in this sample may be carry-over from other donors' samples.

The rearrangement links TRBV28 to TRBJ1-6; D is undetermined. The V and J ends lost 7 bases and 8 bases respectively, with 27 bases between them. The CDR3 has 18 amino acids. The germline CDR1 and CDR2 sequences are MDHEN and SYDVKM. CDR3 loop: CASTNPWAGRRTDSPLHF. CDR3 DNA sequence: TGTGCCAGCACTAACCCGTGGGCGGGAAGGAGAACCGATTCACCCCTCCACTTT.

This clonotype was detected a few times. V is TRBV4-1 and J is TRBJ2-1; 7 nucleotides line up with TRBD2. From germline, CDR1 is MGHRA and CDR2 YSYEKL. This CDR3 is built from 16 residues. Trimming removed 0 bases from V and 8 bases from J; junction bases left unmatched: 10. CDR3 region: CASSQEGPGGIDEQFF. In nucleotides, the CDR3 is TGCGCCAGCAGCCAAGAGGGGCCGGGGGGAATCGATGAGCAGTTCTTC.

The genes are TRBV6-1 and TRBJ1-1; 9 bases are a match to TRBD1. This CDR3 comprises 17 residues. V shed 8 bases, J shed 0 bases, and the junction held 13 bases outside the gene matches. The germline V gene has CDR1 MNHNS and CDR2 SASEGT. The CDR3 loop is CASFGTGSASMNTEAFF. DNA of the CDR3: TGTGCCAGCTTCGGGACAGGGAGTGCTTCAATGAACACTGAAGCTTTCTTT.

This clonotype was counted only a few times. V gene TRBV5-6 combines with J gene TRBJ1-4; D not certain. The germline V gene has CDR1 SGHDT and CDR2 YYEEEE. CDR3 length: 18 amino acids. With 5 bases removed from V and 0 bases from J, the gap between germline ends came to 20 bases. For the CDR3, the DNA is TGTGCCAGCAGGCCACGGAGAGCAGACACTGCAACTAATGAAAAACTGTTTTTT. Translation: CASRPRRADTATNEKLFF.

This clonotype was observed a handful of times. The chain combines TRBV19 with TRBJ2-5; no clear D gene. Germline CDR1 is LNHDA and CDR2 is SQIVND (reference sequence). This CDR3 region has 13 residues. The V and J ends lost 4 bases and 3 bases respectively, with 9 bases between them. CDR3 nucleotides: TGTGCCAGTAGTACGCTAGTAGAAGAGACCCAGTACTTC. This gives the protein CASSTLVEETQYF.

This clonotype was observed a few times. V is TRBV6-6 and J is TRBJ1-2, with TRBD1 identical over 9 bases. The CDR3 runs 12 residues. Unmatched junction bases numbered 6, after V lost 7 bases and J lost 9 bases. Germline V gene sequence: CDR1 MNHNY, CDR2 SVGAGI (reference sequence). DNA of the CDR3: TGTGCCAGCATAACAGGGGGCGGCCGCTACACCTTC. Encoded protein: CASITGGGRYTF.

The rearrangement joins TRBV7-6 to TRBJ2-1; 14 bases align to TRBD2. Trimming cost V 3 bases and J 6 bases; bases outside gene matches: 16. From germline, CDR1 is SGHVS and CDR2 FNYEAQ. The CDR3 contains 20 residues. CDR3 protein: CASSFISGTSGGRAPNEQFF. CDR3 bases: TGTGCCAGCAGCTTTATCTCCGGGACTAGCGGGGGAAGAGCCCCCAATGAGCAGTTCTTC.

Comment on this clonotype: A read error may be the cause here, since a much bigger clone is one base away. V is TRBV25-1 and J is TRBJ1-3; D is perhaps TRBD1 (5 bases). The germline CDR1 and CDR2 sequences are MGHDK and SYGVNS. The CDR3 has 16 amino acids. CDR3 sequence (DNA): TGTGCCAGCAGCCCAGGGACGTCGAGCTCTAGAAACACCATATATTTT. It encodes CASSPGTSSSRNTIYF.

The chain couples TRBV24-1 to TRBJ1-3; possibly TRBD1 for D (5 bases). This CDR3 region has 15 residues. CDR1 and CDR2 from the germline V gene are KGHDR and SFDVKD. Trimming left V 4 bases short and J 2 bases short, with 11 bases between. For the CDR3, the DNA is TGTGCCACCAGTGACTCCGACAGTCCTGGAAACACCATATATTTT. Translation gives CATSDSDSPGNTIYF.

The V and J genes are TRBV6-2 or TRBV6-3 and TRBJ1-5, with 7 bases that match TRBD1. Germline V gene lookup returns CDR1 MNHEY and CDR2 SVGEGT. CDR3 length: 17 amino acids. The junction had 12 bases not matched to a gene; V was cut back by 7 bases and J by 0 bases. In nucleotides, the CDR3 is TGTGCCAGCACCCCAGGGGCAGGGGGTTATAGCAATCAGCCCCAGCATTTT. As protein: CASTPGAGGYSNQPQHF.

The chain joins TRBV15 to TRBJ1-4, with TRBD1 matching over 9 bases. This CDR3 contains 17 residues. V was clipped by 1 base and J by 5 bases; unmatched bases: 8. Per the germline V gene, CDR1 is LNHNV and CDR2 is YYDKDF (reference sequence). CDR3 region: CATSRGITGGINEKLFF. CDR3 DNA sequence: TGTGCCACCAGCAGAGGGATTACAGGGGGCATAAATGAAAAACTGTTTTTT.

The genes are TRBV6-1 and TRBJ2-3; D ambiguous. V was clipped by 7 bases and J by 2 bases, with 16 bases between them. CDR1 is MNHNS, CDR2 SASEGT, per germline. CDR3 length: 15 amino acids. Here the CDR3 reads CASTPLSDLTDTQYF. The CDR3 DNA follows: TGTGCCAGCACTCCTTTGTCGGACCTCACAGATACGCAGTATTTT.

The chain combines TRBV9 with TRBJ2-6; the D is unclear. The CDR3 spans 17 residues. Germline V CDR1 and CDR2: SGDLS, YYNGEE. V lost 3 bases to trimming and J lost 2 bases, with 15 bases between them. The CDR3 coding sequence is TGTGCCAGCAGCGCTCCCGAGAGCTCGACTGGGGCCAACGTCCTGACTTTC. Its protein is CASSAPESSTGANVLTF.

The V and J genes are TRBV29-1 and TRBJ2-7; D uncertain. This CDR3 contains 14 residues. Germline V lookup: CDR1 SQVTM, CDR2 ANQGSEA. V dropped 0 bases and J dropped 0 bases, with 9 bases sitting between them. The CDR3 reads CSVEDGEASYEQYF. The DNA of the CDR3 is TGCAGCGTTGAAGATGGAGAGGCCTCCTACGAGCAGTACTTC.

There are a few counts of this clonotype. The chain employs TRBV6-1 and TRBJ2-1; the D is unclear. With 2 bases removed from V and 0 bases from J, the gap between germline ends came to 11 bases. Germline lookup yields CDR1 MNHNS and CDR2 SASEGT. The CDR3 runs 16 residues. In nucleotides, the CDR3 is TGTGCCAGCAGTGAACATGATACTTACTCCTACAATGAGCAGTTCTTC. It encodes CASSEHDTYSYNEQFF.

In its sample, this clonotype was seen a few times. V and J are TRBV6-1 and TRBJ2-7; 9 bases map to TRBD1. Trimming removed 7 bases from V and 2 bases from J; junction bases left unmatched: 6. The CDR3 spans 14 residues. The germline V gene has CDR1 MNHNS and CDR2 SASEGT. The CDR3 here is CASTPGQGPYEQYF. CDR3 bases: TGTGCCAGCACCCCGGGACAGGGACCCTACGAGCAGTACTTC.

The chain employs TRBV24-1 and TRBJ2-3; no clear D gene. The CDR3 runs to 12 residues. V was cut by 4 bases and J by 5 bases, with 6 bases left in between. The germline V gene has CDR1 KGHDR and CDR2 SFDVKD. The CDR3 DNA sequence: TGTGCCACCAGTGAACTGGGAGATACGCAGTATTTT. It is translated as CATSELGDTQYF.

This clonotype was seen only a few times. The rearrangement uses TRBV4-3 and TRBJ2-3, with 12 bases aligning to TRBD2. This CDR3 has 16 amino acids. V was clipped by 2 bases and J by 1 base; unmatched bases: 1. Germline V gives CDR1 LGHNA, CDR2 YSLEER. The CDR3 sequence: CASSQRLAGGTDTQYF. DNA of the CDR3: TGCGCCAGCAGCCAAAGACTAGCGGGGGGCACAGATACGCAGTATTTT.

This rearrangement joins TRBV19 to TRBJ2-7; D is tentatively TRBD1 or TRBD2 (6 bases each). The germline gives CDR1 LNHDA, CDR2 SQIVND (reference sequence). The V gene lost 5 bases and the J gene lost 0 bases, with 14 bases spanning the gap. This CDR3 spans 15 amino acids. CDR3: CASSWGARDSYEQYF. The CDR3 nucleotides read TGTGCCAGTAGTTGGGGGGCACGGGACTCCTACGAGCAGTACTTC.

About this clonotype: An end of the junction differs from the germline gene, which may be a read error. This chain joins TRBV24-1 and TRBJ1-1, with D maybe TRBD1 (6 bases). The germline V gene has CDR1 KGHDR and CDR2 SFDVKD. CDR3 length: 16 amino acids. CDR3 nucleotide sequence: TGTGCCACCAGATCCAAGGGTACAGGGCCGAACGCTGAAGCTTTCTTT. Amino acids: CATRSKGTGPNAEAFF.

V usage is TRBV18 and J usage is TRBJ2-3; weak D call: TRBD1 (5 bases). CDR3 length equals 14 residues. V was pared by 5 bases and J by 2 bases, with 11 bases between. Germline V gene data show CDR1 as KGHSH and CDR2 as LQKENI. CDR3 amino acids: CASSIDSYTDTQYF. DNA of the CDR3: TGTGCCAGCTCAATCGACAGCTACACAGATACGCAGTATTTT.

This chain's CDR3 is CASSQEVQGQLEQYF. CDR3 DNA: TGCGCCAGCAGCCAAGAGGTCCAAGGCCAACTCGAGCAGTACTTC. This rearrangement joins TRBV4-1 to TRBJ2-7; D call uncertain. CDR1 and CDR2 from the germline V gene are MGHRA and YSYEKL. The CDR3 extends over 15 amino acids. V was trimmed by 0 bases and J by 6 bases, leaving 15 bases between them.